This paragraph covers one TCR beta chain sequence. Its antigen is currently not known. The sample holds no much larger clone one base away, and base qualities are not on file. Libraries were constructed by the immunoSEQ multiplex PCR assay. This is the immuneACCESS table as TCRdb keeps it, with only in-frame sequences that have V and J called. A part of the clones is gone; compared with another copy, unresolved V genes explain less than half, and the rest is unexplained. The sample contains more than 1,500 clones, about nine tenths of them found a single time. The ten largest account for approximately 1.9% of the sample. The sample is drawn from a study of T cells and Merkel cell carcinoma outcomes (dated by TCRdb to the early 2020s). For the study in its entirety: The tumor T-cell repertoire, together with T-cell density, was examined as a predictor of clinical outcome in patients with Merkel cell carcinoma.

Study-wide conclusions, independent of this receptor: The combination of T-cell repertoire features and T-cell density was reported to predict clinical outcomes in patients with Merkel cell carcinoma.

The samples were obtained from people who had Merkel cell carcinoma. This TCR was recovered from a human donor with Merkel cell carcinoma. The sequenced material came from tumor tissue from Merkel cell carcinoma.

CDR3 reads: CASVGDDSSYNEQFF. The DNA reads TGTGCCAGCGTTGGAGACGACAGCTCCTACAATGAGCAGTTCTTC. Recombination joined TRBV7-9 with TRBJ2-1; the best D guess is TRBD1, with 5 bases matching. Reading from cysteine to phenylalanine, the CDR3 counts 15 amino acids. Kept here is only the CDR3 DNA, which spans 45 bases and is read in frame from base 1. V loses 8 bases of germline sequence and J loses 0 bases, and the interval between the two ends is 14 bases. Looking up the germline V gene (reference sequence) yields CDR1 SEHNR and CDR2 FQNEAQ.